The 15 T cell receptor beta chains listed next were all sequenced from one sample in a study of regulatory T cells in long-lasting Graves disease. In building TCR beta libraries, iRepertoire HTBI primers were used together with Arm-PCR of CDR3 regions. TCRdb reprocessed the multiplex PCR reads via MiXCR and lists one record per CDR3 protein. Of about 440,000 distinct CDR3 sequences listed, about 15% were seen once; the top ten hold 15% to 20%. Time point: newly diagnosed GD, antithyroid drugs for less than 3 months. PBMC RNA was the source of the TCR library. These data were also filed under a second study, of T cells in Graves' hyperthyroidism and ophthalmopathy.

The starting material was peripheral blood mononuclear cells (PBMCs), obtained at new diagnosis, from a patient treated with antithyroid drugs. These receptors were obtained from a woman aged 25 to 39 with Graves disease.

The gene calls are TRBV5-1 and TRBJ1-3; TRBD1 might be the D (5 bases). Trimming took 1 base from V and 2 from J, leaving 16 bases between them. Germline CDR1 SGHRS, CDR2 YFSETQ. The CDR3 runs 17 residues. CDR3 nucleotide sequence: TGCGCCAGCAGCTTGAAGAGTACGACGGGGGCTGGAAACACCATATATTTT. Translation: CASSLKSTTGAGNTIYF.

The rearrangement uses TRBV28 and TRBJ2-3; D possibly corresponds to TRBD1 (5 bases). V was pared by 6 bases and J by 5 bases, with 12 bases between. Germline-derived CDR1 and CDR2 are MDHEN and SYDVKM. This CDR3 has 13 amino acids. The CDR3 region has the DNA TGTGCCAGCAGCACCTCAGGGTTAGATACGCAGTATTTT. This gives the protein CASSTSGLDTQYF.

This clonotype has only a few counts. The CDR3 sequence: CASSQGAIQPQHF. The CDR3, as DNA: TGTGCCAGCAGTCAGGGGGCTATTCAGCCCCAGCATTTT. The chain is built from TRBV12-3 or TRBV12-4 and TRBJ1-5, with TRBD1 matching 8 bases. The CDR3 has 13 amino acids. V gave up 5 bases and J gave up 6 bases; unmatched junction bases: 3.

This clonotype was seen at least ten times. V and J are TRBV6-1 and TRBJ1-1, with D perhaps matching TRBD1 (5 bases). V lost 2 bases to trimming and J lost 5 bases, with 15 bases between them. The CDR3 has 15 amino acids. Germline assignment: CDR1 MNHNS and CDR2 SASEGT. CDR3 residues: CASSEMGPSGTEAFF. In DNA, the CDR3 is TGTGCCAGCAGTGAAATGGGGCCGAGTGGGACTGAAGCTTTCTTT.

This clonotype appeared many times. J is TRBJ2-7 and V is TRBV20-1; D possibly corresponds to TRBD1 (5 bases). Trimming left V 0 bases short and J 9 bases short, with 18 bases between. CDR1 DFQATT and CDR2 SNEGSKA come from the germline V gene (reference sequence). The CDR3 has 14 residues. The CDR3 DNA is TGCAGTGCTAGAGAGGGCAGGGAACTACGAGGGCAGTACTTC. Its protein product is CSAREGRELRGQYF.

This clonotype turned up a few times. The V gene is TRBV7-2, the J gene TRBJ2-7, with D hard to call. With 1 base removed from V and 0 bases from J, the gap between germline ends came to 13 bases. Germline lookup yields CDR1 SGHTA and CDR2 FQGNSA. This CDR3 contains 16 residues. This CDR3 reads CASSLGPLRASYEQYF. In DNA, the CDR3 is TGTGCCAGCAGCTTAGGCCCCCTCCGGGCCTCCTACGAGCAGTACTTC. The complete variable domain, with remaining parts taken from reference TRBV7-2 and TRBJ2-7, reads GAGVSQSPSNKVTEKGKDVELRCDPISGHTALYWYRQSLGQGLEFLIYFQGNSAPDKSGLPSDRFSAERTGGSVSTLTIQRTQQEDSAVYLCASSLGPLRASYEQYFGPGTRLTVT.

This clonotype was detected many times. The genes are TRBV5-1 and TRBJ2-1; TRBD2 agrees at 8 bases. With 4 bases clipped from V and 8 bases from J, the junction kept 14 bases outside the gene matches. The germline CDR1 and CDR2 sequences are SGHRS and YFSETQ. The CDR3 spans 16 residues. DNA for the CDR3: TGCGCCAGCAGCCTCACTAGCGGTTCTTCTCTTTATGAGCAGTTCTTC. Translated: CASSLTSGSSLYEQFF.

CDR3 nucleotides: TGTGCCAGCAGTTTTTCTAGCGGGGTCACCGGGGAGCTGTTTTTT. This gives the protein CASSFSSGVTGELFF. The chain recombines TRBV12-3 or TRBV12-4 with TRBJ2-2; the match to TRBD2 covers 9 bases. This CDR3 spans 15 amino acids. After removal of 3 bases from V and 4 bases from J, the junction contained 3 bases not matched to a gene.

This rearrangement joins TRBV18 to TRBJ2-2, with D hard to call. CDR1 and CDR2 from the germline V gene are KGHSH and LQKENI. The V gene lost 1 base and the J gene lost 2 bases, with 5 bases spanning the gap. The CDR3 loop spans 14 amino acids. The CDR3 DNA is TGTGCCAGCTCACCACGACTCAACACCGGGGAGCTGTTTTTT. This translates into CASSPRLNTGELFF.

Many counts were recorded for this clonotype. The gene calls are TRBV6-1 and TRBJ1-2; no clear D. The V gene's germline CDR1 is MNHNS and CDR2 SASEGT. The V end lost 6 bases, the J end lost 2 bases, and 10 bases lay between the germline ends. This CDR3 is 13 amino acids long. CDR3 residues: CASSPGPNYGYTF. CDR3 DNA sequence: TGTGCCAGCAGCCCCGGTCCCAACTATGGCTACACCTTC.

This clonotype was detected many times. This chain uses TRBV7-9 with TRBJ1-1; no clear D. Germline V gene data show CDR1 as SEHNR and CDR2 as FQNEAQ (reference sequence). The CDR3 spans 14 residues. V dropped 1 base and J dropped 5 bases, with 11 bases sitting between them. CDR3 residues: CASSLGTGETEAFF. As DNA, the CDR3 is TGTGCCAGCAGCTTAGGTACCGGAGAGACTGAAGCTTTCTTT.

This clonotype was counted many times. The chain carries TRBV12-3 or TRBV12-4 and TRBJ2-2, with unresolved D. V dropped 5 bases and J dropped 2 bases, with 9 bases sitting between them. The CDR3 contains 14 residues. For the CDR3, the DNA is TGTGCCAGCAGTCCCCTCCCTAACACCGGGGAGCTGTTTTTT. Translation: CASSPLPNTGELFF.

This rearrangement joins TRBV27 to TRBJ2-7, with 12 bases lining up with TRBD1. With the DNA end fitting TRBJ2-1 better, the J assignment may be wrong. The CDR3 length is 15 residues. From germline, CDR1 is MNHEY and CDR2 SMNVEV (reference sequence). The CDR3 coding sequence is TGTGCCAGCAGTTCCGCCGGGACAGGGGGCTACGAGCAGTTCTTC. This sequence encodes CASSSAGTGGYEQFF.

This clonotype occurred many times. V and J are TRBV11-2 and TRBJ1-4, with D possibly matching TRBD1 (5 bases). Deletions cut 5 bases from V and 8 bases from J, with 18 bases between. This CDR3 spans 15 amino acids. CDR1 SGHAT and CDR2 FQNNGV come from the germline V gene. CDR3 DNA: TGTGCCAGCAGCCCCCGCGCAGGGAGGTACGAAAAACTGTTTTTT. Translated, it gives CASSPRAGRYEKLFF.

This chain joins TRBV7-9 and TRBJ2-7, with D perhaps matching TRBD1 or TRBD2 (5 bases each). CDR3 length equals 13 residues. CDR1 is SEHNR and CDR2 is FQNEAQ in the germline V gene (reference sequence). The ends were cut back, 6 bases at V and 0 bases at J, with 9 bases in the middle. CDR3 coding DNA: TGTGCCAGCAGGAGGGACGACTCCTACGAGCAGTACTTC. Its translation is CASRRDDSYEQYF.